The 21 T cell receptor beta chains below were found in one sample sequenced in a study of CD8 T cells in Susac syndrome. RNA amounts of about 0.5 to 1 ug underwent reverse transcription with random hexamers. TCRdb fed the immunoSEQ multiplex PCR reads into MiXCR, producing one record per CDR3 protein. This sample has almost 450,000 distinct CDR3 sequences, with approximately 85% found just once. The source material was CD8+ T cells from PBMCs. The receptors were gathered from a human donor with multiple sclerosis.

This sequence joins TRBV27 and TRBJ2-4; D is perhaps TRBD1 or TRBD2 (6 bases each). Germline V gene lookup returns CDR1 MNHEY and CDR2 SMNVEV (reference sequence). The CDR3 is made up of 13 amino acids. V shed 7 bases and J shed 6 bases, with 13 bases lying between them. As DNA, the CDR3 is TGTGCCAGCAAGGACGGGGGCGGAAACATTCAGTACTTC. This codes for CASKDGGGNIQYF.

The rearrangement uses TRBV6-5 and TRBJ2-5, with TRBD1 matching over 10 bases. V lost 6 bases and J lost 5; bases outside the gene matches: 9. The CDR3 runs 15 residues. Per germline, CDR1 MNHEY and CDR2 SVGAGI. In DNA, the CDR3 is TGTGCCAGCAGCCCAGGACAGGGGGAGTCGGAGACCCAGTACTTC. Its translation is CASSPGQGESETQYF.

The chain carries TRBV7-6 and TRBJ1-1; D uncertain. The ends were cut back, 0 bases at V and 8 bases at J, with 10 bases in the middle. The CDR3 extends over 13 amino acids. In germline, CDR1 is SGHVS, CDR2 FNYEAQ. The CDR3 nucleotides are TGTGCCAGCAGCTTAGCGCGGCAGCGAGAAGCTTTCTTT. Encoded protein: CASSLARQREAFF. Drawing the rest from reference TRBV7-6 and TRBJ1-1, the complete variable domain is GAGVSQSPRYKVTKRGQDVALRCDPISGHVSLYWYRQALGQGPEFLTYFNYEAQQDKSGLPNDRFSAERPEGSISTLTIQRTEQRDSAMYRCASSLARQREAFFGQGTRLTVV.

This chain links TRBV20-1 with TRBJ2-7; D call uncertain. This CDR3 has 12 amino acids. Trimming removed 2 bases from V and 2 bases from J, with 7 bases in between. CDR1 is DFQATT and CDR2 is SNEGSKA in the germline V gene (reference sequence). As DNA, the CDR3 is TGCAGTGCTAGACTGGAAACCTACGAGCAGTACTTC. Its protein is CSARLETYEQYF.

V gene TRBV6-1 combines with J gene TRBJ1-5; D may be TRBD1 (5 bases). Germline V lookup: CDR1 MNHNS, CDR2 SASEGT. The CDR3 runs to 16 residues. Trimming took off 5 bases at V and 4 bases at J, with 18 bases between the two ends. CDR3 amino acids: CASSPLLGLSNQPQHF. CDR3 coding DNA: TGTGCCAGCAGTCCTCTCCTGGGGCTAAGTAATCAGCCCCAGCATTTT.

The chain is built from TRBV7-9 and TRBJ2-5; tentative D call: TRBD1 (5 bases). CDR3 length equals 14 residues. V was clipped by 5 bases and J by 5 bases, with 15 bases between them. Germline V gene lookup returns CDR1 SEHNR and CDR2 FQNEAQ (reference sequence). In nucleotides, the CDR3 is TGTGCCAGCAGCCCCCGGACGGACATCGAGACCCAGTACTTC. This sequence encodes CASSPRTDIETQYF.

The sample holds one count of this clonotype. The rearrangement joins TRBV4-1 to TRBJ1-6; D call uncertain. The CDR3 consists of 17 residues. Germline CDR1 and CDR2: MGHRA and YSYEKL. Trimming removed 0 bases at V and 0 bases at J, with 9 bases between. The chain's CDR3 is CASSQDAGSSYNSPLHF. DNA for the CDR3: TGCGCCAGCAGCCAAGATGCGGGGAGCTCCTATAATTCACCCCTCCACTTT.

CDR3 sequence (DNA): TGCGCCAGCAGCTTCACGGACAGGGGTTCGAGGAGCTATGAGCAGTACTTC. Translated, it gives CASSFTDRGSRSYEQYF. The V call is TRBV5-1, the J call TRBJ2-7; 9 bases fit TRBD1. The length of the CDR3 is 17 residues. J gave up 7 bases and V 2 bases, and 16 bases lay outside the gene matches. From germline, CDR1 is SGHRS and CDR2 YFSETQ.

The chain recombines TRBV28 with TRBJ2-2, with D uncertain. Germline V gene lookup returns CDR1 MDHEN and CDR2 SYDVKM. The CDR3 is 16 residues long. V lost 1 base and J 0 bases, leaving 9 bases between the germline ends. This CDR3 is CASSLYKGSNTGELFF. The CDR3 region has the DNA TGTGCCAGCAGTTTATATAAAGGGTCGAACACCGGGGAGCTGTTTTTT.

This chain links TRBV3-1 with TRBJ2-2; D is unclear. The CDR3 sequence is 17 residues long. With 3 bases removed from V and 1 base from J, the gap between germline ends came to 15 bases. Germline assignment: CDR1 LGHDT and CDR2 YNNKEL (reference sequence). CDR3 residues: CASSQDPLLGNTGELFF. CDR3 nucleotides: TGTGCCAGCAGCCAGGACCCTCTATTAGGGAACACCGGGGAGCTGTTTTTT.

Here the CDR3 reads CASSYLGERTYTGELFF. The CDR3 nucleotides are TGTGCCAGCAGCTACCTGGGGGAAAGGACCTACACCGGGGAGCTGTTTTTT. V usage is TRBV21-1 and J usage is TRBJ2-2; TRBD1, the table's D call, was not compared with the DNA. TRBV21-1 is termed a pseudogene. This CDR3 region has 17 residues.

V usage is TRBV5-1 and J usage is TRBJ2-2; D gene ambiguous. Germline values: CDR1 SGHRS, CDR2 YFSETQ. The V end lost 0 bases, the J end lost 5 bases, and 8 bases lay between the germline ends. The CDR3 length is 14 residues. The CDR3 here is CASSLGSLTGELFF. CDR3 coding DNA: TGCGCCAGCAGCTTGGGTTCTTTAACCGGGGAGCTGTTTTTT.

The CDR3 nucleotides are TGTGCCAGCAGCTTAAGGTGGGAGCCTTACAATGAGCAGTTCTTC. Its translation is CASSLRWEPYNEQFF. This sequence joins TRBV7-8 and TRBJ2-1; tentative D call: TRBD2 (5 bases). This CDR3 has 15 amino acids. V was clipped by 2 bases and J by 4 bases, with 12 bases between them. The germline V gene encodes CDR1 SGHVS and CDR2 FQNEAQ.

The chain carries TRBV27 and TRBJ1-4, with 9 positions matching TRBD1. The CDR3 is 16 residues long. Germline trimming cut 0 bases from V and 6 bases from J; bases unmatched to any gene: 5. The germline V gene has CDR1 MNHEY and CDR2 SMNVEV (reference sequence). This CDR3 is CASSLSGQGPDEKLFF. The CDR3 bases are TGTGCCAGCAGTTTATCGGGACAGGGTCCAGATGAAAAACTGTTTTTT.

V is TRBV7-3 and J is TRBJ2-1, with D perhaps TRBD2 (6 bases). The CDR3 runs 18 residues. Per germline, CDR1 SGHTA and CDR2 FQGTGA. Trimming stripped 4 bases from V and 1 base from J, with 20 bases between. CDR3 DNA sequence: TGTGCCAGCAGCTCAAATCCCTTGGGCGGGGAATCCTACAATGAGCAGTTCTTC. It yields the protein CASSSNPLGGESYNEQFF. Together with reference TRBV7-3 and TRBJ2-1, the CDR3 gives the full variable domain: GAGVSQTPSNKVTEKGKYVELRCDPISGHTALYWYRQSLGQGPEFLIYFQGTGAADDSGLPNDRFFAVRPEGSVSTLKIQRTERGDSAVYLCASSSNPLGGESYNEQFFGPGTRLTVL.

V usage is TRBV5-4 and J usage is TRBJ1-4, with 9 nucleotides matching TRBD1. Germline loops: CDR1 SGHNT, CDR2 YYREEE (reference sequence). The CDR3 contains 15 residues. V shed 4 bases and J 5 bases; nucleotides not matched to a gene: 6. CDR3 amino acids: CASSAPGQGNEKLFF. The CDR3 DNA reads as TGTGCCAGCAGCGCCCCGGGACAGGGAAATGAAAAACTGTTTTTT.

This clonotype was counted a single time. A read error may produce the germline difference seen at one junction end. The chain employs TRBV30 and TRBJ1-4; 10 bases match TRBD1. This CDR3 region has 11 residues. Looked up from germline, CDR1 is GTSNPN and CDR2 is SVGIG (reference sequence). The CDR3 DNA reads TGCATTGGACAGGGGGAGGAAAAACTGTTTTTT. Its protein product is CIGQGEEKLFF.

The V and J genes are TRBV2 and TRBJ2-7, with 8 bases lining up with TRBD2. Germline V gene data show CDR1 as SNHLY and CDR2 as FYNNEI. The ends lost 4 bases at V and 7 bases at J; junction bases unmatched: 12. The CDR3 runs 15 residues. The CDR3 sequence is CASSGTSPAPREQYF. In DNA, the CDR3 is TGTGCCAGCAGTGGGACTAGCCCGGCCCCTCGGGAGCAGTACTTC.

The genes are TRBV5-1 and TRBJ2-5, with 7 bases fitting TRBD1. Germline CDR1 SGHRS, CDR2 YFSETQ. V shed 5 bases and J 1 base; nucleotides not matched to a gene: 8. The CDR3 totals 15 residues. CDR3: CASSYSDRAQETQYF. The CDR3 bases are TGCGCCAGCAGTTATTCTGACAGGGCCCAAGAGACCCAGTACTTC.

The chain recombines TRBV27 with TRBJ2-7; 9 positions agree with TRBD1. J was trimmed by 1 base and V by 5 bases; bases with no gene match: 6. The CDR3 contains 15 residues. The germline V gene has CDR1 MNHEY and CDR2 SMNVEV (reference sequence). The CDR3: CASSPGTGNSYEQYF. The CDR3 bases are TGTGCCAGCAGTCCCGGGACAGGGAATTCCTACGAGCAGTACTTC.

This clonotype was observed at least ten times. V gene TRBV28 combines with J gene TRBJ1-1; D uncertain. V lost 9 bases, J lost 0 bases, and 14 bases lay in between. In germline, CDR1 is MDHEN, CDR2 SYDVKM. The CDR3 has 14 residues. The CDR3, as DNA: TGTGCCAGTTCTCTACGCGGTCTGAACACTGAAGCTTTCTTT. This encodes CASSLRGLNTEAFF.